A selection of T cell receptor beta chains follows, all from one sample in a study of blood T cell repertoires in COVID-19. Measured with immunoSEQ multiplex PCR; TCRdb has only the in-frame clones, and not every one. The table includes about 210,000 clones, roughly 84% detected once. Sample: peripheral blood. The receptors originated from a man aged 45-60 years with active or convalescent COVID-19. Each CDR3 is given without its conserved first and last residue.

v_gene	CDR3aa
TRBV2	ASSGEASAQETQY
TRBV5-1	ASSFRQGETQY
TRBV9	ASSIQGEAVEAF
TRBV9	ASSVEPGGASPLH
TRBV29-1	SVPSGTLNTEAF
TRBV9	ASSVNQRVSYNEQF
TRBV2	ASRTGPNSPLH
TRBV6-2/TRBV6-3	ASSAARDRSSYNEQF
TRBV2	ASSGTGVQETQY
TRBV2	ASSEGSAGRTQY
TRBV2	ASSEWGRLAGATDTQY
TRBV20-1	SVSSTDTQY
TRBV19	ASSRTGYTEAF
TRBV10-3	AISEGQGSWSGANVLT
TRBV7-2	ASSLPGATEAF
TRBV14	ASSQLFGETQY
TRBV4-3	ASSQDIRRGAYNEQF
TRBV7-2	ASSLDRGNSPLH
TRBV9	ASSPGLTSYNEQF
TRBV7-8	ASSGGPAYEQY
TRBV5-1	ASSRQGRNEKLF
TRBV7-3	ASSLNQARNSPLH
TRBV11-2	ASSWDRSTEAF
TRBV10-1	ASSPGLALSYEQY
TRBV11-2	ASSLEGRGLEQF
TRBV4-1	ASSQQGDPRYT
TRBV7-2	ASSFRSSGANVLT
TRBV11-1	ASSLAGGNTGELF
TRBV2	ASSELAHRRTQY
TRBV7-3	ASSPAGGEQF
TRBV3-1/TRBV3-2	ASSPGTSGPRDTQY
TRBV28	ASKYRGPNTEAF
TRBV5-1	ASSRTGVNTEAF
TRBV9	ASSVETSGKDTQY
TRBV2	ASKPGQGATYNSPLH
TRBV27	ASSYTQGTNEKLF
TRBV6-4	ASSVRDPKHPPNSPLH
TRBV12-3/TRBV12-4	GWRGNTGELF
TRBV19	ASSTPAGLAGGGPDTQY
TRBV2	ASGVNRDLDTEAF
TRBV11-2	ASSPWTSDTGELF
TRBV7-9	ASSLGAGAAGANVLT
TRBV11-3	ASSQTGVTEAF
TRBV5-1	ASSLRHEGLWETQY
TRBV19	ASSPRDRGLSSYNEQF
TRBV28	ASSISGTPNTEAF
TRBV5-1	ASTQDRGPDTEAF
TRBV4-2	ASSQERDTEAF
TRBV6-1	ASREVGTDTQY
TRBV11-2	ASRTYSGSSYNEQF
TRBV24-1	ATSDLPGKTLQETQY
TRBV29-1	SVELRTGRTDTQY
TRBV28	ASSLAGYEQY
TRBV6-5	ASKRRQGGYEQF
TRBV4-3	ASSQGLAGVYEQF
TRBV11-3	ASSSTSGSYEQY
TRBV5-1	ASSLRQGSNEQF
TRBV7-9	ASSLSPATNEKLF
TRBV7-8	ASSLSRGGGTDTQY